This TCR beta chain was found in a study of vaccination and CD4 T cells after COVID-19. Notes on the study in general: Among reactive clones from convalescent patients, a median approximately 86% appeared only post-vaccination.

This clonotype has just a few counts. Its antigen is undetermined. This CDR3 has 19 amino acids. CDR1 and CDR2 from the germline V gene are SGHTA and FQGNSA. Trimming took 5 bases from V and 3 from J; bases not matched to a gene: 16. Sequence data for DNA of cultured CD4+ T cells were generated by the Oncomine TCR Beta short-read assay. The genomic DNA was obtained from cultured CD4+ T cells by extraction with the QIAamp micro DNA kit. MiXCR, run by TCRdb on the PCR reads, gives a single entry per CDR3 protein. The data hold about 9,300 distinct CDR3 sequences, with less than 45% observed a single time. The sample's treatment: approximately nine-day PBMC culture with coronavirus spike peptide pools or control peptides (ViraFEST assay). CD4+ T-cell collection from the unexposed donor predated the COVID-19 pandemic (2011-2018).

This chain connects TRBV7-2 to TRBJ1-6; 7 bases agree with TRBD1. The source material was CD4+ T cells from blood, cultured in vitro. The receptor was derived from a human donor in good health. The CDR3 bases are TGTGCCAGCAGCCCTAAACCCAGGGGGGCCGCAGACTATAATTCACCCCTCCACTTT. This encodes CASSPKPRGAADYNSPLHF.